Listed below are T cell receptor beta chains from one sample, sequenced in a study of OX40 agonist ivuxolimab in advanced cancers. Some clones are missing from TCRdb's copy, which holds only in-frame ones; the method was immunoSEQ multiplex PCR. The data contain about 70,000 clones, approximately 90% of them singletons. Sequencing was performed on CD4+ or CD8+ T cells sorted from blood, taken in a trial of the OX40 agonist ivuxolimab. Receptor source: an adult with an advanced solid tumor such as melanoma, head and neck, liver or kidney cancer. Both conserved end residues are trimmed from each CDR3. Size is omitted from some rows. Given values are once, few, many or a class for expanded clones.

V gene	clone size	J gene	CDR3 protein
TRBV11-2	-	TRBJ1-6	ASSLGQYNSPLH
TRBV14	-	TRBJ1-2	ASSQERDGGYT
TRBV19	-	TRBJ1-2	ATSGTVGYGYT
TRBV5-6	-	TRBJ1-1	ASSLSGRTEAF
TRBV5-6	-	TRBJ2-7	ASSWGTGRYEQY
TRBV6-5	-	TRBJ2-1	ASRGNEQF
TRBV19	-	TRBJ2-3	ASSMWDFSTDTQY
TRBV7-3	-	TRBJ2-1	ASSSAGKSYNEQF
TRBV19	-	TRBJ2-1	ASSIGGAGTYNEQF
TRBV7-9	-	TRBJ2-7	ASSPGQGASYEQY
TRBV5-1	-	TRBJ2-5	ASSPGQVEGTQY
TRBV21-1	-	TRBJ2-7	ASSGQEGRVGEQY
TRBV10-1	-	TRBJ2-3	ASSAIHLGDPSTDTQY
TRBV9	-	TRBJ1-1	ASSVGGTEAF
TRBV25-1	-	TRBJ1-1	ASDRGWNTEAF
TRBV4-1	-	-	ASSWTSGGYEQY
TRBV20-1	-	TRBJ1-2	SAQYTQGYT
TRBV7-6	-	TRBJ1-5	ASSLGGTGSSNQPQH
TRBV27	-	TRBJ2-1	ASSLQRGNEQF
TRBV14	-	TRBJ2-3	ASSQDMKKAPFGTDTQY
TRBV11-2	once	TRBJ1-6	ASSLDRPPGYNSPLH
TRBV6-1	-	TRBJ1-5	ASSENLYSNQPQH
TRBV25-1	once	TRBJ2-7	ASSDGVYEQY
TRBV6-5	once	TRBJ1-1	ASSYATGGTEAF
TRBV11-2	once	TRBJ2-2	ASRSRGGNTGELF
TRBV30	-	TRBJ1-5	AWSPLTGHQPQH
TRBV25-1	-	TRBJ2-5	ASSEYVGETQY
TRBV29-1	-	TRBJ1-2	SVESNGYT
TRBV9	few	TRBJ1-1	ASSQVQNTEAF